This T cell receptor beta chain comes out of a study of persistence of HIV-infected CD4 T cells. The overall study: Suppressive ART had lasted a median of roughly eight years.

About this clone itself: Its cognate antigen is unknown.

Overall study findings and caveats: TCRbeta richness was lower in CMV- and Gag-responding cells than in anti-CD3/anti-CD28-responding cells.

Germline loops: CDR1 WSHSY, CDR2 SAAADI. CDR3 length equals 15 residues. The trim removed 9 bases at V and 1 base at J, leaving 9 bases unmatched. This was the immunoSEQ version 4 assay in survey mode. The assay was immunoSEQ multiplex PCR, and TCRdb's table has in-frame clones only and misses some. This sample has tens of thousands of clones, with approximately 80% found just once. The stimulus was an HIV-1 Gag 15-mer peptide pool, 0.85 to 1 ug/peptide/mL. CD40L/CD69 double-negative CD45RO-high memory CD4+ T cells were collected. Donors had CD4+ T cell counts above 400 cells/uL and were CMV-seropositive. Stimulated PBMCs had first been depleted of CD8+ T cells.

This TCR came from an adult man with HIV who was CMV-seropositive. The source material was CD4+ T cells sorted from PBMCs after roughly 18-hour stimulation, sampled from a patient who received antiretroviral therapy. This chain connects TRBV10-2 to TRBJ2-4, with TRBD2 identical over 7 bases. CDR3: CASWAPGGAKNIQYF. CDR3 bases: TGCGCCAGTTGGGCCCCCGGGGGGGCCAAAAACATTCAGTACTTC.